This T cell receptor beta chain derives from a study of PD-1 blockade in mismatch repair-deficient tumors. CDR1 is SNHLY and CDR2 is FYNNEI in the germline V gene. This CDR3 is built from 11 residues. Trimming removed 5 bases from V and 3 bases from J, with 5 bases in between. Method: immunoSEQ multiplex PCR; TCRdb's copy keeps in-frame clones and lacks some. Here the sample spans tens of thousands of clones, about 88% being singletons. The TCR originated in an adult with mismatch repair-deficient cancer. The genes are TRBV2 and TRBJ2-7; D uncertain. This sample comprised PBMCs, obtained before pembrolizumab treatment. The chain's CDR3 is CASSSIYEQYF. In DNA, the CDR3 is TGTGCCAGCAGTTCCATCTACGAGCAGTACTTC.